One sample yielded the 20 T cell receptor beta chains listed below, sequenced in a study of shared clonotypes between healthy human individuals. Only in-frame clones appear in the TCRdb table, and some are missing; sequencing was by immunoSEQ multiplex PCR. In the table there are 980,000 or so clones, around 80% of which are singletons. Sequences were obtained from memory CD4+ T cells sorted from blood. Subset specified: CD45RA-negative fraction. The source is a man aged 18 to 30 in good health.

The chain has TRBV5-1 and TRBJ2-7; possible D gene TRBD1, 6 bases. The germline V gene encodes CDR1 SGHRS and CDR2 YFSETQ. This CDR3 region has 14 residues. The V end lost 2 bases, the J end lost 4 bases, and 13 bases lay between the germline ends. The CDR3 DNA reads TGCGCCAGCAGCTTTGACGGACAGACTTACGAGCAGTACTTC. It translates to CASSFDGQTYEQYF.

The chain couples TRBV1 to TRBJ2-7; the tabulated D call, TRBD2, remains unverified against the DNA. TRBV1 has pseudogene status. The CDR3 sequence is 16 residues long. CDR3 residues: CTSSQCLAGGSYEQYF. The DNA of the CDR3 is TGCACCAGCAGCCAATGCCTAGCGGGGGGGTCCTACGAGCAGTACTTC.

This clone was seen a handful of times. The chain combines TRBV9 with TRBJ2-2; 8 bases line up with TRBD1. This CDR3 is 16 amino acids long. With 4 bases clipped from V and 1 base from J, the junction kept 6 bases outside the gene matches. CDR1 and CDR2 from the germline V gene are SGDLS and YYNGEE. CDR3 nucleotides: TGTGCCAGCAGCCGACAGGGGTGGTTGAACACCGGGGAGCTGTTTTTT. The encoded protein is CASSRQGWLNTGELFF.

The chain combines TRBV10-2 with TRBJ2-3; weak D call: TRBD2 (5 bases). The germline V gene has CDR1 WSHSY and CDR2 SAAADI. This CDR3 contains 15 residues. The V end was cut by 2 bases, the J end by 6 bases, with 15 bases between. CDR3 nucleotide sequence: TGCGCCAGCAGTGAGACCCTAGCTATTCCTGATACGCAGTATTTT. It encodes CASSETLAIPDTQYF.

This clone was observed a few times. V gene TRBV7-3 combines with J gene TRBJ1-1; D gene uncertain. V gave up 5 bases and J gave up 0 bases, with 10 bases separating them. The length of the CDR3 is 14 residues. The V gene's germline CDR1 is SGHTA and CDR2 FQGTGA. CDR3 sequence: CASSRSDMNTEAFF. The CDR3 DNA sequence: TGTGCCAGCAGCCGATCAGATATGAACACTGAAGCTTTCTTT.

Comments on this clone: Other DNA sequences within the sample encode an identical CDR3. Written as DNA, the CDR3 is TGCAGCGTTGGTACCGGGCCCTACGAGCAGTACTTC. Residues: CSVGTGPYEQYF. The chain carries TRBV29-1 and TRBJ2-7, with D uncertain. With 4 bases removed from V and 2 bases from J, the gap between germline ends came to 9 bases. The germline V gene encodes CDR1 SQVTM and CDR2 ANQGSEA. The CDR3 extends over 12 amino acids.

The CDR3 region is CASSPEGSTFYGYTF. CDR3 bases: TGCGCCAGCAGCCCGGAAGGGTCAACCTTTTATGGCTACACCTTC. The genes are TRBV5-1 and TRBJ1-2; no reliable D call. V shed 4 bases and J shed 5 bases, with 18 bases lying between them. The CDR3 extends over 15 amino acids. Germline loops: CDR1 SGHRS, CDR2 YFSETQ.

J is TRBJ2-5 and V is TRBV2; 9 bases line up with TRBD1. Per the germline V gene, CDR1 is SNHLY and CDR2 is FYNNEI. The J segment lost 2 bases and the V segment lost 6 bases, leaving 7 bases of the junction unmatched. CDR3 length: 15 amino acids. Here the CDR3 DNA reads TGTGCCAGCAGCTACAGGACAGGGGCTCAAGAGACCCAGTACTTC. Protein product: CASSYRTGAQETQYF. Using reference TRBV2 and TRBJ2-5 for the parts outside the CDR3, the full variable domain is EPEVTQTPSHQVTQMGQEVILRCVPISNHLYFYWYRQILGQKVEFLVSFYNNEISEKSEIFDDQFSVERPDGSNFTLKIRSTKLEDSAMYFCASSYRTGAQETQYFGPGTRLLVL.

To note about this clone: Different DNA sequences within this sample yield the same CDR3. This chain uses TRBV5-1 with TRBJ2-3; the match to TRBD2 covers 13 bases. Germline trimming cut 0 bases from V and 4 bases from J; bases unmatched to any gene: 2. The CDR3 contains 16 residues. Germline CDR1 is SGHRS and CDR2 is YFSETQ. The DNA of the CDR3 is TGCGCCAGCAGCTTGGGGACTAGCGGGAGCGCAGATACGCAGTATTTT. Its translation: CASSLGTSGSADTQYF.

This chain connects TRBV5-6 to TRBJ1-5; the D gene is possibly TRBD1 (5 bases). This CDR3 contains 15 residues. Trimming took 0 bases from V and 0 from J, leaving 7 bases between them. Germline assignment: CDR1 SGHDT and CDR2 YYEEEE. CDR3 DNA: TGTGCCAGCAGCTTGGTCAGGGATAGCAATCAGCCCCAGCATTTT. The encoded protein is CASSLVRDSNQPQHF.

This clone was counted at least ten times. The V and J genes are TRBV2 and TRBJ1-1; TRBD1 matches at 8 bases. Trimming removed 7 bases from V and 8 bases from J; junction bases left unmatched: 6. From germline, CDR1 is SNHLY and CDR2 FYNNEI. The CDR3 covers 12 residues. The CDR3 sequence: CASIPDRVEAFF. The DNA of the CDR3 is TGTGCCAGCATTCCGGACAGGGTGGAAGCTTTCTTT.

This clone has just one count. The V gene is TRBV6-5, the J gene TRBJ2-1; D might be TRBD1 or TRBD2, each matching 5 bases. CDR3 length equals 15 residues. Between the trimmed V and J ends, which lost 0 bases and 6 bases, there was a span of 12 bases. Germline-derived CDR1 and CDR2 are MNHEY and SVGAGI. The CDR3 loop reads CASSYSWGRSNEQFF. In DNA, the CDR3 is TGTGCCAGCAGTTACTCGTGGGGGAGAAGCAATGAGCAGTTCTTC.

The chain employs TRBV6-1 and TRBJ1-5, with D tentatively TRBD1 (6 bases). Germline V gene data show CDR1 as MNHNS and CDR2 as SASEGT. Between the trimmed V and J ends, which lost 0 bases and 2 bases, there was a span of 20 bases. CDR3 length: 19 residues. In DNA form, the CDR3 reads TGTGCCAGCAGTGAAGCGCTAGGTACAGGGAGAATGGGCAATCAGCCCCAGCATTTT. Amino acids: CASSEALGTGRMGNQPQHF.

V usage is TRBV19 and J usage is TRBJ2-1, with no clear D. The CDR3 covers 14 residues. Per germline, CDR1 LNHDA and CDR2 SQIVND (reference sequence). V lost 7 bases and J 0 bases, leaving 10 bases between the germline ends. The CDR3 loop reads CASTSLSSYNEQFF. As DNA, the CDR3 is TGTGCCAGTACTTCCTTGAGCTCCTACAATGAGCAGTTCTTC.

On this clone: Other DNA sequences in this specimen translate into the identical CDR3. V gene TRBV28 combines with J gene TRBJ1-5, with TRBD1 identical over 7 bases. Germline assignment: CDR1 MDHEN and CDR2 SYDVKM. CDR3 length: 16 amino acids. After removal of 6 bases from V and 0 bases from J, the junction contained 8 bases not matched to a gene. This chain's CDR3 is CASSPGTESSNQPQHF. CDR3 DNA sequence: TGTGCCAGCAGCCCCGGGACAGAGAGTAGCAATCAGCCCCAGCATTTT. The full variable domain, completed using reference TRBV28 and TRBJ1-5, is DVKVTQSSRYLVKRTGEKVFLECVQDMDHENMFWYRQDPGLGLRLIYFSYDVKMKEKGDIPEGYSVSREKKERFSLILESASTNQTSMYLCASSPGTESSNQPQHFGDGTRLSIL.

This clone was counted a few times. The rearrangement uses TRBV27 and TRBJ1-2; weak D call: TRBD1 (5 bases). Germline assignment: CDR1 MNHEY and CDR2 SMNVEV (reference sequence). The V and J ends lost 4 bases and 4 bases respectively, with 19 bases between them. The CDR3 sequence is 16 residues long. Here the CDR3 reads CASSYDRSGGFYGYTF. The CDR3 DNA reads TGTGCCAGCAGTTATGATCGCAGCGGGGGTTTCTATGGCTACACCTTC.

The V and J genes are TRBV5-4 and TRBJ2-7, with TRBD2 matching 7 bases. Trimming took 0 bases from V and 7 from J; bases not matched to a gene: 7. Germline lookup yields CDR1 SGHNT and CDR2 YYREEE (reference sequence). The CDR3 contains 14 residues. The CDR3 region is CASSLALAVGEQYF. CDR3 DNA sequence: TGTGCCAGCAGCTTGGCGCTAGCGGTAGGGGAGCAGTACTTC. Looking up the rest from reference TRBV5-4 and TRBJ2-7 gives the full variable domain: ETGVTQSPTHLIKTRGQQVTLRCSSQSGHNTVSWYQQALGQGPQFIFQYYREEENGRGNFPPRFSGLQFPNYSSELNVNALELDDSALYLCASSLALAVGEQYFGPGTRLTVT.

The V and J genes are TRBV28 and TRBJ1-1; 7 positions agree with TRBD1. Germline trimming cut 3 bases from V and 5 bases from J; bases unmatched to any gene: 6. Looked up from germline, CDR1 is MDHEN and CDR2 is SYDVKM. This CDR3 is 14 amino acids long. CDR3 DNA: TGTGCCAGCAGTTTGGAGACAGGGAGGACTGAAGCTTTCTTT. Translated, it gives CASSLETGRTEAFF.

The V and J genes are TRBV7-2 and TRBJ1-1, with D possibly TRBD1 on 5 matching bases. This CDR3 has 15 residues. From germline, CDR1 is SGHTA and CDR2 FQGNSA. Trimming took off 1 base at V and 5 bases at J, with 14 bases between the two ends. CDR3 sequence (DNA): TGTGCCAGCAGCTTAGATAGTGGCAGGGCTACTGAAGCTTTCTTT. Amino acid sequence: CASSLDSGRATEAFF.

The chain carries TRBV5-5 and TRBJ1-1; TRBD1 is a possible D gene (6 bases). The CDR3 runs to 14 residues. The V and J ends lost 1 base and 5 bases respectively, with 12 bases between them. Germline V lookup: CDR1 SGHKS, CDR2 YYEKEE (reference sequence). CDR3 in amino acids: CASSLWGARTEAFF. CDR3 nucleotides: TGTGCCAGCAGCTTGTGGGGGGCGCGGACTGAAGCTTTCTTT. The full variable domain, completed using reference TRBV5-5 and TRBJ1-1, is DAGVTQSPTHLIKTRGQQVTLRCSPISGHKSVSWYQQVLGQGPQFIFQYYEKEERGRGNFPDRFSARQFPNYSSELNVNALLLGDSALYLCASSLWGARTEAFFGQGTRLTVV.